What follows are 24 T cell receptor beta chains derived from one specimen sequenced in a study of T cell responses to AZD1222 COVID-19 vaccine. Clones were read by immunoSEQ multiplex PCR, and TCRdb kept only the in-frame ones, dropping some. The data show 45,000 to 55,000 clones, roughly four fifths seen once. Source: peripheral blood, taken on day 0 of AZD1222 vaccination. The receptors come from an adult in good health.

This clone was seen more than once but under ten times. V is TRBV19 and J is TRBJ2-4; 12 bases line up with TRBD1. The V and J ends lost 7 bases and 8 bases, in that order; junction bases with no gene match: 9. Germline V lookup: CDR1 LNHDA, CDR2 SQIVND (reference sequence). The CDR3 is 15 residues long. The CDR3 region is CASIPGTGGSDIQYF. Here the CDR3 DNA reads TGTGCCAGTATCCCCGGGACAGGGGGCAGTGACATTCAGTACTTC.

The chain links TRBV5-1 to TRBJ2-5; TRBD1 matches at 9 bases. The V gene's germline CDR1 is SGHRS and CDR2 YFSETQ. The CDR3 extends over 15 amino acids. Trimming at V came to 5 bases and at J to 2 bases, leaving 7 bases not matched to a gene. The CDR3 sequence: CASREGTGTQETQYF. The CDR3 region has the DNA TGCGCCAGCAGGGAGGGGACAGGGACTCAAGAGACCCAGTACTTC.

The V call is TRBV7-2, the J call TRBJ2-4, with D uncertain. CDR1 SGHTA and CDR2 FQGNSA come from the germline V gene. Trimming left V 6 bases short and J 5 bases short, with 14 bases between. There are 14 residues in the CDR3. The CDR3 region is CASSLSREQNIQYF. The DNA of the CDR3 is TGTGCCAGCAGTTTATCCAGAGAGCAAAACATTCAGTACTTC.

The rearrangement joins TRBV28 to TRBJ2-7; unclear D gene. V was shortened by 6 bases and J by 3 bases, with 18 bases between the two germline ends. The germline CDR1 and CDR2 sequences are MDHEN and SYDVKM. The CDR3 has 15 residues. The CDR3 coding sequence is TGTGCCAGCAGGGAGAATGGCCTAGGCCTCTACGAGCAGTACTTC. Its translation: CASRENGLGLYEQYF.

V and J are TRBV10-1 and TRBJ2-1; weak D call: TRBD2 (6 bases). From germline, CDR1 is WNHNN and CDR2 SYGVQD (reference sequence). CDR3 size: 14 residues. Trimming left V 7 bases short and J 8 bases short, with 18 bases between. Here the CDR3 DNA reads TGCGCCAGCACCACGGGACTCCGGTTCGATGAGCAGTTCTTC. It is translated as CASTTGLRFDEQFF.

This clone has a handful of counts. Within the sample, other DNA sequences also encode this same CDR3. The chain links TRBV7-2 to TRBJ2-3, with 10 bases that match TRBD2. V lost 5 bases, J lost 5 bases, and 7 bases stayed unmatched. Germline CDR1 SGHTA, CDR2 FQGNSA. The CDR3 is 15 amino acids. The CDR3 DNA reads as TGTGCCAGCAGCCCAAGCGGGGGGGCGGGAGATACGCAGTATTTT. This encodes CASSPSGGAGDTQYF.

This chain links TRBV28 with TRBJ1-2; possibly TRBD1 for D (6 bases). V was trimmed by 1 base and J by 8 bases, leaving 14 bases between them. This CDR3 is 14 amino acids long. Germline V gene lookup returns CDR1 MDHEN and CDR2 SYDVKM. The CDR3: CASSLSGAGDGYTF. The CDR3 nucleotides read TGTGCCAGCAGTTTATCCGGGGCAGGGGACGGCTACACCTTC.

This chain joins TRBV27 and TRBJ2-2; D possibly corresponds to TRBD1 (5 bases). Germline V lookup: CDR1 MNHEY, CDR2 SMNVEV (reference sequence). V dropped 5 bases and J dropped 3 bases, with 19 bases sitting between them. This CDR3 region has 17 residues. CDR3 in amino acids: CASSTTDRIRDTGELFF. DNA of the CDR3: TGTGCCAGCAGTACAACCGACAGAATACGGGACACCGGGGAGCTGTTTTTT.

V gene TRBV27 combines with J gene TRBJ1-6, with TRBD1 identical over 7 bases. The CDR3 runs 19 residues. The junction had 20 bases not matched to a gene; V was cut back by 6 bases and J by 6 bases. Germline loops: CDR1 MNHEY, CDR2 SMNVEV (reference sequence). This CDR3 reads CASSSYAPPGGKSNSPLHF. In DNA form, the CDR3 reads TGTGCCAGCAGCTCATACGCACCCCCAGGGGGTAAATCTAATTCACCCCTCCACTTT.

This chain uses TRBV5-6 with TRBJ2-4; TRBD2 agrees at 10 bases. Germline trimming cut 4 bases from V and 5 bases from J; bases unmatched to any gene: 12. This CDR3 contains 17 residues. Germline lookup yields CDR1 SGHDT and CDR2 YYEEEE. The CDR3 is CASSPGSGRARENIQYF. As DNA, the CDR3 is TGTGCCAGCAGCCCGGGAAGCGGGAGGGCCCGGGAAAACATTCAGTACTTC.

This chain joins TRBV28 and TRBJ2-4, with D perhaps matching TRBD1 (6 bases). This CDR3 contains 14 residues. V gave up 6 bases and J gave up 5 bases, with 14 bases separating them. Germline-derived CDR1 and CDR2 are MDHEN and SYDVKM. The CDR3: CASSRPRQENIQYF. CDR3 bases: TGTGCCAGCAGCCGCCCCCGACAGGAAAACATTCAGTACTTC. Together with reference TRBV28 and TRBJ2-4, the CDR3 gives the full variable domain: DVKVTQSSRYLVKRTGEKVFLECVQDMDHENMFWYRQDPGLGLRLIYFSYDVKMKEKGDIPEGYSVSREKKERFSLILESASTNQTSMYLCASSRPRQENIQYFGAGTRLSVL.

The chain has TRBV19 and TRBJ2-7; D is perhaps TRBD2 (6 bases). The CDR3 sequence is 13 residues long. The germline CDR1 and CDR2 sequences are LNHDA and SQIVND (reference sequence). V was pared by 5 bases and J by 0 bases, with 8 bases between. The CDR3 DNA reads TGTGCCAGTAGTTTGACTAGCTCCTACGAGCAGTACTTC. Amino acids: CASSLTSSYEQYF.

The V call is TRBV23-1, the J call TRBJ1-2, with 10 nucleotides matching TRBD1. TRBV23-1 is an ORF, with its function uncertain. This CDR3 is built from 21 residues. V lost 5 bases and J lost 6; bases outside the gene matches: 27. The CDR3 DNA follows: TGCGCCAGCAGTTCCGGGGGGGCCCCGGGACAGGGGTGTCTCCCCTCCGATGGCTACACCTTC. Protein: CASSSGGAPGQGCLPSDGYTF.

V usage is TRBV19 and J usage is TRBJ1-2; 7 nucleotides align to TRBD1. V dropped 7 bases and J dropped 4; count of bases not matched to a gene: 15. The length of the CDR3 is 16 residues. Germline V gives CDR1 LNHDA, CDR2 SQIVND (reference sequence). CDR3 DNA sequence: TGTGCCAGTAAAGGACAGGCACTTGGAGAAGCCTATGGCTACACCTTC. Its translation is CASKGQALGEAYGYTF. Drawing the rest from reference TRBV19 and TRBJ1-2, the complete variable domain is DGGITQSPKYLFRKEGQNVTLSCEQNLNHDAMYWYRQDPGQGLRLIYYSQIVNDFQKGDIAEGYSVSREKKESFPLTVTSAQKNPTAFYLCASKGQALGEAYGYTFGSGTRLTVV.

This rearrangement joins TRBV24-1 to TRBJ2-1; the match to TRBD2 covers 11 bases. This CDR3 contains 15 residues. V shed 7 bases, J shed 3 bases, and the junction held 4 bases outside the gene matches. Germline V gene data show CDR1 as KGHDR and CDR2 as SFDVKD. The CDR3 sequence: CATSLGTSGYNEQFF. CDR3 coding DNA: TGTGCCACCAGCTTAGGGACTAGCGGCTACAATGAGCAGTTCTTC.

The chain is built from TRBV24-1 and TRBJ2-7; 7 bases are a match to TRBD1. CDR1 is KGHDR, CDR2 SFDVKD, per germline. The CDR3 contains 14 residues. V dropped 4 bases and J dropped 8; count of bases not matched to a gene: 10. CDR3 DNA: TGTGCCACCAGTGACCCGGGACAGTTCCTTCAGCAGTACTTC. This sequence encodes CATSDPGQFLQQYF.

The V and J genes are TRBV20-1 and TRBJ2-7; tentatively, D is TRBD1 (5 bases). Germline assignment: CDR1 DFQATT and CDR2 SNEGSKA (reference sequence). The CDR3 contains 11 residues. Trimming pared 2 bases from V and 7 bases from J, leaving 9 bases between. CDR3: CSARWGWEQYF. The CDR3 DNA sequence: TGCAGTGCTAGATGGGGCTGGGAGCAGTACTTC.

This clone has a handful of counts. The chain uses TRBV5-1 and TRBJ1-1, with D perhaps TRBD1 (5 bases). V lost 0 bases to trimming and J lost 4 bases, with 10 bases between them. CDR3 length equals 14 residues. Germline CDR1 is SGHRS and CDR2 is YFSETQ. The CDR3 nucleotides are TGCGCCAGCAGCTTGGTAACAGGCCCCACTGAAGCTTTCTTT. Protein: CASSLVTGPTEAFF.

V gene TRBV6-2 or TRBV6-3 combines with J gene TRBJ2-7; D not resolved. V was shortened by 5 bases and J by 6 bases, with 17 bases between the two germline ends. CDR1 and CDR2 (germline): MNHEY, SVGEGT. This CDR3 is built from 14 residues. The CDR3 region has the DNA TGTGCCAGCAGTAAAAGTCGTGCTTTGGGCGAGCAGTACTTC. Translating it yields CASSKSRALGEQYF.

V and J are TRBV19 and TRBJ1-1; 7 nucleotides match TRBD1. The germline CDR1 and CDR2 sequences are LNHDA and SQIVND (reference sequence). Germline trimming cut 6 bases from V and 5 bases from J; bases unmatched to any gene: 18. CDR3 length: 17 amino acids. Written as DNA, the CDR3 is TGTGCCAGTAGGCCCCATTGGTACCAGGGGGTGGATACTGAAGCTTTCTTT. Its protein product is CASRPHWYQGVDTEAFF. Based on the CDR3 plus reference TRBV19 and TRBJ1-1, the full variable domain is DGGITQSPKYLFRKEGQNVTLSCEQNLNHDAMYWYRQDPGQGLRLIYYSQIVNDFQKGDIAEGYSVSREKKESFPLTVTSAQKNPTAFYLCASRPHWYQGVDTEAFFGQGTRLTVV.

This sequence joins TRBV29-1 and TRBJ2-7; D call uncertain. Germline V gene data show CDR1 as SQVTM and CDR2 as ANQGSEA. V gave up 0 bases and J gave up 3 bases, with 12 bases separating them. The CDR3 runs to 14 residues. CDR3 nucleotides: TGCAGCGTTGAAGAGCCAGAAGACATCTACGAGCAGTACTTC. It yields the protein CSVEEPEDIYEQYF.

The J gene is TRBJ2-3, the V gene TRBV29-1; no clear D gene. Germline CDR1 reads SQVTM; CDR2 reads ANQGSEA. The length of the CDR3 is 11 residues. The DNA of the CDR3 is TGCAGAGGAGTTAGCACAGATACGCAGTATTTT. Translation: CRGVSTDTQYF.

The rearrangement joins TRBV27 to TRBJ2-7; D remains unclear. Germline lookup yields CDR1 MNHEY and CDR2 SMNVEV (reference sequence). V shed 5 bases and J shed 1 base, with 12 bases lying between them. The CDR3 contains 14 residues. Written as DNA, the CDR3 is TGTGCCAGCAGTCGAAACACCTATTCCTACGAGCAGTACTTC. Amino acids: CASSRNTYSYEQYF.

The rearrangement links TRBV11-2 to TRBJ1-2; D is uncertain. CDR1 is SGHAT and CDR2 is FQNNGV in the germline V gene. Trimming took off 0 bases at V and 6 bases at J, with 11 bases between the two ends. The CDR3 length is 14 residues. CDR3 in amino acids: CASSLDLRDDGYTF. The CDR3, as DNA: TGTGCCAGCAGCTTAGATTTGAGGGATGATGGCTACACCTTC.